Following are 24 T cell receptor beta chains from one sample sequenced in a study of shared clonotypes between healthy human individuals. Produced via immunoSEQ multiplex PCR; TCRdb's table is partial and in-frame only. The sample gives over a million clones, roughly 98% of which show up once; 0.4% to 0.45% is in the top ten. Sample: naive CD4+ T cells sorted from blood. The subset is: CD45RA+ positively selected. The source of these receptors is a man aged 25 to 40 in good health.

The chain has TRBV5-1 and TRBJ2-7, with 9 positions matching TRBD1. Germline CDR1 reads SGHRS; CDR2 reads YFSETQ. Trimming cost V 0 bases and J 3 bases; bases outside gene matches: 4. The CDR3 loop spans 15 amino acids. CDR3 in DNA: TGCGCCAGCAGCTTGGGGGGACAGGGTAACTACGAGCAGTACTTC. Translating gives CASSLGGQGNYEQYF.

This chain links TRBV29-1 with TRBJ1-3; D unclear. The V gene lost 7 bases and the J gene lost 4 bases, with 11 bases spanning the gap. Germline lookup yields CDR1 SQVTM and CDR2 ANQGSEA. CDR3 length equals 12 residues. In DNA form, the CDR3 reads TGCAGCGCCGAAGACCAGGGAAACACCATATATTTT. Translation: CSAEDQGNTIYF.

V is TRBV28 and J is TRBJ2-7, with D hard to call. Germline CDR1 is MDHEN and CDR2 is SYDVKM. V shed 4 bases and J shed 6 bases, with 7 bases lying between them. The CDR3 extends over 11 amino acids. The CDR3 sequence: CASSWLGEQYF. The DNA of the CDR3 is TGTGCCAGCAGTTGGTTGGGCGAGCAGTACTTC.

With respect to this clone: The same CDR3 also results from other DNA sequences found in this sample. The rearrangement uses TRBV5-1 and TRBJ2-7; D not resolved. Germline V gene lookup returns CDR1 SGHRS and CDR2 YFSETQ. The CDR3 totals 14 residues. The V end lost 0 bases, the J end lost 2 bases, and 9 bases lay between the germline ends. CDR3 nucleotides: TGCGCCAGCAGCTTGGGGGATACCACCTACGAGCAGTACTTC. The encoded protein is CASSLGDTTYEQYF.

This chain joins TRBV7-9 and TRBJ2-7, with TRBD2 matching 7 bases. Germline trimming cut 1 base from V and 7 bases from J; bases unmatched to any gene: 10. This CDR3 spans 15 amino acids. The germline V gene has CDR1 SEHNR and CDR2 FQNEAQ (reference sequence). In DNA, the CDR3 is TGTGCCAGCAGCTTAGGGCCTAGCGGAGCAGGGGAGCAGTACTTC. Amino acid sequence: CASSLGPSGAGEQYF.

V is TRBV5-4 and J is TRBJ1-3; a weak D match, TRBD1 (5 bases). The CDR3 runs to 15 residues. Trimming took off 7 bases at V and 0 bases at J, with 14 bases between the two ends. CDR1 and CDR2 (germline): SGHNT, YYREEE (reference sequence). CDR3 nucleotide sequence: TGTGCCAGCTCCCGGGACGGGAGCTCTGGAAACACCATATATTTT. As protein: CASSRDGSSGNTIYF.

The chain carries TRBV6-5 and TRBJ2-7; TRBD2 is a possible D gene (6 bases). The V end was cut by 0 bases, the J end by 3 bases, with 12 bases between. The length of the CDR3 is 15 residues. Germline V gives CDR1 MNHEY, CDR2 SVGAGI. CDR3: CASSYSYGRNYEQYF. The CDR3 DNA sequence: TGTGCCAGCAGTTACTCTTACGGGAGAAACTACGAGCAGTACTTC.

A remark on this clone: This same CDR3 is encoded by further DNA sequences in the sample. This chain connects TRBV5-4 to TRBJ2-3, with D uncertain. Trimming removed 3 bases from V and 2 bases from J, with 4 bases in between. Germline V gene data show CDR1 as SGHNT and CDR2 as YYREEE (reference sequence). CDR3 size: 12 residues. The CDR3 protein is CASSSNTDTQYF. In DNA, the CDR3 is TGTGCCAGCAGCTCTAACACAGATACGCAGTATTTT.

The chain carries TRBV5-1 and TRBJ2-4, with 10 bases matching TRBD1. CDR3 length equals 14 residues. V shed 3 bases and J 5 bases; nucleotides not matched to a gene: 2. Germline V lookup: CDR1 SGHRS, CDR2 YFSETQ. The DNA for the CDR3 is TGCGCCAGCAGCTATGGGACAGGGGAAAACATTCAGTACTTC. Its protein product is CASSYGTGENIQYF.

The chain couples TRBV2 to TRBJ2-6; D may correspond to TRBD1 or TRBD2 (6 bases each). The CDR3 has 15 amino acids. V was clipped by 6 bases and J by 1 base, with 10 bases between them. CDR1 is SNHLY, CDR2 FYNNEI, per germline. The DNA of the CDR3 is TGTGCCAGCAGCACAGGGAGGTCTGGGGCCAACGTCCTGACTTTC. Translating gives CASSTGRSGANVLTF.

The CDR3, as DNA: TGTGCCAGCACGGAGCAGTACTTC. Residues: CASTEQYF. The rearrangement links TRBV27 to TRBJ2-7, with D uncertain. The germline V and J ends were trimmed by 7 bases and 7 bases, with 2 bases remaining between them. CDR1 and CDR2 from the germline V gene are MNHEY and SMNVEV (reference sequence). This CDR3 contains 8 residues.

The rearrangement links TRBV15 to TRBJ2-3; 15 bases are shared with TRBD2. There are 19 residues in the CDR3. Germline loops: CDR1 LNHNV, CDR2 YYDKDF (reference sequence). With 2 bases clipped from V and 6 bases from J, the junction kept 12 bases outside the gene matches. The CDR3 region has the DNA TGTGCCACCAGCAGACCCCCGGGACTAGCGGGAGGACCAGGGGATACGCAGTATTTT. Its protein is CATSRPPGLAGGPGDTQYF.

This chain uses TRBV28 with TRBJ2-5; tentatively, D is TRBD1 (5 bases). From germline, CDR1 is MDHEN and CDR2 SYDVKM. The CDR3 loop spans 15 amino acids. V shed 3 bases and J shed 5 bases, with 16 bases lying between them. The CDR3 loop is CASSFPPRVRETQYF. CDR3 nucleotide sequence: TGTGCCAGCAGTTTCCCCCCCAGGGTACGGGAGACCCAGTACTTC.

This chain links TRBV29-1 with TRBJ2-3; 14 nucleotides agree with TRBD2. Germline CDR1 and CDR2: SQVTM and ANQGSEA. The CDR3 runs 17 residues. Unmatched junction bases numbered 10, after V lost 6 bases and J lost 2 bases. CDR3 coding DNA: TGCAGCGTGAACTCCGGACTAGCGGGAGGATCCACAGATACGCAGTATTTT. It yields the protein CSVNSGLAGGSTDTQYF.

V usage is TRBV4-2 and J usage is TRBJ2-2; the D gene is possibly TRBD1 (6 bases). Trimming took off 3 bases at V and 1 base at J, with 24 bases between the two ends. Per germline, CDR1 LGHNA and CDR2 YNFKEQ. The CDR3 is 20 residues long. As DNA, the CDR3 is TGTGCCAGCAGCCACGGACTCCGGGATTACAGGGCTCGGAACACCGGGGAGCTGTTTTTT. Protein: CASSHGLRDYRARNTGELFF.

V gene TRBV28 combines with J gene TRBJ1-2; TRBD1 agrees at 8 bases. This CDR3 has 14 residues. Germline V gene lookup returns CDR1 MDHEN and CDR2 SYDVKM. The J segment lost 2 bases and the V segment lost 5 bases, leaving 4 bases of the junction unmatched. CDR3 in amino acids: CASSSPGGNYGYTF. For the CDR3, the DNA is TGTGCCAGCAGTAGTCCAGGGGGCAACTATGGCTACACCTTC.

The chain links TRBV11-2 to TRBJ2-5; 10 bases match TRBD1. Germline V CDR1 and CDR2: SGHAT, FQNNGV. The CDR3 runs 16 residues. V was pared by 1 base and J by 5 bases, with 7 bases of the junction left unmatched. CDR3 protein: CASSLGDRGSGETQYF. CDR3 in DNA: TGTGCCAGCAGCTTAGGGGACAGGGGTTCGGGGGAGACCCAGTACTTC.

The chain carries TRBV5-4 and TRBJ2-1, with D hard to call. The CDR3 spans 15 residues. The V gene's germline CDR1 is SGHNT and CDR2 YYREEE (reference sequence). Between the trimmed V and J ends, which lost 4 bases and 4 bases, there was a span of 15 bases. The CDR3 reads CASSPGRSEYNEQFF. CDR3 in DNA: TGTGCCAGCAGCCCAGGACGTTCTGAGTACAATGAGCAGTTCTTC.

This rearrangement joins TRBV4-2 to TRBJ1-3, with a tentative D call TRBD1 (6 bases). The CDR3 loop spans 14 amino acids. Per the germline V gene, CDR1 is LGHNA and CDR2 is YNFKEQ. Deletions cut 1 base from V and 6 bases from J, with 10 bases between. The CDR3 DNA is TGTGCCAGCAGCCAAGTACAGGGAGAAAACACCATATATTTT. Translating it yields CASSQVQGENTIYF.

The chain carries TRBV27 and TRBJ2-2; TRBD2 matches at 10 bases. J lost 5 bases, V lost 2 bases, and 5 bases had no gene match. Germline V CDR1 and CDR2: MNHEY, SMNVEV (reference sequence). The CDR3 spans 16 residues. Here the CDR3 DNA reads TGTGCCAGCAGTTTAGGGCTAGCGGGAGATACCGGGGAGCTGTTTTTT. Translated, it gives CASSLGLAGDTGELFF.

This chain links TRBV18 with TRBJ2-5; 11 nucleotides line up with TRBD2. The germline V gene has CDR1 KGHSH and CDR2 LQKENI. Trimming took 6 bases from V and 2 from J; bases not matched to a gene: 11. This CDR3 region has 17 residues. The CDR3, as DNA: TGTGCCAGCTCCCCTCGAAAACTAGCGGGAGTTCAAGAGACCCAGTACTTC. It codes for CASSPRKLAGVQETQYF.

V usage is TRBV7-2 and J usage is TRBJ2-7, with 11 bases aligning to TRBD2. V dropped 4 bases and J dropped 4; count of bases not matched to a gene: 6. Germline V lookup: CDR1 SGHTA, CDR2 FQGNSA. This CDR3 has 15 amino acids. In nucleotides, the CDR3 is TGTGCCAGCAGCTCTCAGGGACTAGCGGAGTACGAGCAGTACTTC. Encoded protein: CASSSQGLAEYEQYF.

The chain has TRBV2 and TRBJ2-1, with D perhaps being TRBD1 or TRBD2 (5 bases each). The V end lost 8 bases, the J end lost 9 bases, and 20 bases lay between the germline ends. Germline CDR1 and CDR2: SNHLY and FYNNEI. The CDR3 has 14 residues. The chain's CDR3 is CASLRIGSGGEQFF. Here the CDR3 DNA reads TGTGCCAGCCTACGAATTGGGTCTGGGGGTGAGCAGTTCTTC.

For the CDR3, the DNA is TGTGCCAGCAGCTTGTCAGGGGGGCGAAGTACAGATACGCAGTATTTT. This codes for CASSLSGGRSTDTQYF. The chain carries TRBV11-2 and TRBJ2-3; D is possibly TRBD1 (7 bases). Germline assignment: CDR1 SGHAT and CDR2 FQNNGV. The V and J ends lost 3 bases and 3 bases respectively, with 16 bases between them. The CDR3 extends over 16 amino acids.